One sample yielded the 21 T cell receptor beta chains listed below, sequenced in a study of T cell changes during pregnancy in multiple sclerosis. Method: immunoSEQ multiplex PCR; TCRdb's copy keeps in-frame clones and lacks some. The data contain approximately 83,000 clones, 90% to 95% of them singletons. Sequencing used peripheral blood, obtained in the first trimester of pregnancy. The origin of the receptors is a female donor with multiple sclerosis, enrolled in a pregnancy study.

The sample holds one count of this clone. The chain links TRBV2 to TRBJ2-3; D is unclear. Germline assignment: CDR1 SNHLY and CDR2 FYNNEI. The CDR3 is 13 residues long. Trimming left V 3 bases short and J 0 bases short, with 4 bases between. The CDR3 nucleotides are TGTGCCAGCAGTGAGACTAGCACAGATACGCAGTATTTT. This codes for CASSETSTDTQYF. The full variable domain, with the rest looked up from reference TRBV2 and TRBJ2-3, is EPEVTQTPSHQVTQMGQEVILRCVPISNHLYFYWYRQILGQKVEFLVSFYNNEISEKSEIFDDQFSVERPDGSNFTLKIRSTKLEDSAMYFCASSETSTDTQYFGPGTRLTVL.

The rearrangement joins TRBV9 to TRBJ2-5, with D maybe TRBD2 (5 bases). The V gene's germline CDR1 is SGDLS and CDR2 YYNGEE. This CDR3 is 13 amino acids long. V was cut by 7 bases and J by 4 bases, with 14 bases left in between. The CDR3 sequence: CASAAGLAETQYF. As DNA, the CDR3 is TGTGCCAGCGCGGCGGGTCTTGCAGAGACCCAGTACTTC.

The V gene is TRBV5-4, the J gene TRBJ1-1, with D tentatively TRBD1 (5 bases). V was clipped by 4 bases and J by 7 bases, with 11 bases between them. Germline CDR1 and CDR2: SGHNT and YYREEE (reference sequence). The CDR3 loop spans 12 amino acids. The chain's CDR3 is CASSGGRGEAFF. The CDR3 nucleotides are TGTGCCAGCAGCGGGGGGAGGGGTGAAGCTTTCTTT.

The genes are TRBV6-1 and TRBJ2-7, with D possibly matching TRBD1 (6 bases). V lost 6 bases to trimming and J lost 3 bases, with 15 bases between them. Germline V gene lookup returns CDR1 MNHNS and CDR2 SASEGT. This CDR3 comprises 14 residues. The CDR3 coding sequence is TGTGCCAGCAGACGGACAGTTGCCCGCTACGAGCAGTACTTC. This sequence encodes CASRRTVARYEQYF.

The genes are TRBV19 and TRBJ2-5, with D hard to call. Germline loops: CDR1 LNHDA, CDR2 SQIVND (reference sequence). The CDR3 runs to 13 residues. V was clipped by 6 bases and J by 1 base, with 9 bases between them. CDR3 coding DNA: TGTGCCAGTAGCCCCTCGGGCCAAGAGACCCAGTACTTC. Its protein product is CASSPSGQETQYF.

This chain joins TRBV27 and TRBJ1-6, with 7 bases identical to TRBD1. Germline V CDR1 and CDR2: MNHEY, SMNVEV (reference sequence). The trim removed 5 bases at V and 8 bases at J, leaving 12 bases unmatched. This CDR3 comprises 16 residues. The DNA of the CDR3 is TGTGCCAGCAGTCTACAGGGGATGAATCTATATTCACCCCTCCACTTT. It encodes CASSLQGMNLYSPLHF.

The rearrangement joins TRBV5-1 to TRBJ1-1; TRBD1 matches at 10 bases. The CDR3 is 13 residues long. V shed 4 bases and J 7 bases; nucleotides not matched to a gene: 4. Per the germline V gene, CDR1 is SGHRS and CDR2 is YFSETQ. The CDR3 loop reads CASSGQGGIEAFF. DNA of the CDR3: TGCGCCAGCAGCGGACAGGGGGGAATTGAAGCTTTCTTT.

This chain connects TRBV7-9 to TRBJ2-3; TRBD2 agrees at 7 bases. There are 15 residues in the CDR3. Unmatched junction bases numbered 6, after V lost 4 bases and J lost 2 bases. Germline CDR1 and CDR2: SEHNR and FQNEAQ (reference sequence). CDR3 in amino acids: CASSSPSGPTDTQYF. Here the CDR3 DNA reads TGTGCCAGCAGCTCCCCTAGCGGACCCACAGATACGCAGTATTTT. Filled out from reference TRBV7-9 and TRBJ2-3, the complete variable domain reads DTGVSQNPRHKITKRGQNVTFRCDPISEHNRLYWYRQTLGQGPEFLTYFQNEAQLEKSRLLSDRFSAERPKGSFSTLEIQRTEQGDSAMYLCASSSPSGPTDTQYFGPGTRLTVL.

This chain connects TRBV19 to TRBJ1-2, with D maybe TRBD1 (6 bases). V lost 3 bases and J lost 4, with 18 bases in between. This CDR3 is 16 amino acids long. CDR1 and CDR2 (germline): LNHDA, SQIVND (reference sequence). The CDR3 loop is CASSIYWTERTYGYTF. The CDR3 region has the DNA TGTGCCAGTAGTATTTATTGGACAGAGAGGACCTATGGCTACACCTTC. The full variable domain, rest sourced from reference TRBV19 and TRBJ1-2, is DGGITQSPKYLFRKEGQNVTLSCEQNLNHDAMYWYRQDPGQGLRLIYYSQIVNDFQKGDIAEGYSVSREKKESFPLTVTSAQKNPTAFYLCASSIYWTERTYGYTFGSGTRLTVV.

CDR3 protein: CASSLATEYEQYF. CDR3 in DNA: TGTGCCAGCAGCTTAGCGACAGAGTACGAGCAGTACTTC. The rearrangement joins TRBV11-2 to TRBJ2-7; possible D gene TRBD1, 5 bases. Germline V gives CDR1 SGHAT, CDR2 FQNNGV. Trimming removed 1 base from V and 4 bases from J, with 8 bases in between. This CDR3 contains 13 residues.

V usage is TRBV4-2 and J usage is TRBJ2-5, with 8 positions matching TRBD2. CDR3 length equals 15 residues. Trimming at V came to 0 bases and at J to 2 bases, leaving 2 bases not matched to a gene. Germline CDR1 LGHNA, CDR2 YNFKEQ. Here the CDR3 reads CASSQDRGGQETQYF. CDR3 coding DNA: TGTGCCAGCAGCCAAGATCGGGGGGGGCAAGAGACCCAGTACTTC.

CDR3 sequence reads: CASRLDRGMTEAFF. In DNA, the CDR3 is TGTGCCAGCCGGCTGGACAGGGGGATGACTGAAGCTTTCTTT. V gene TRBV2 combines with J gene TRBJ1-1, with TRBD1 identical over 10 bases. V gave up 8 bases and J gave up 5 bases; unmatched junction bases: 8. Germline CDR1 and CDR2: SNHLY and FYNNEI. CDR3 size: 14 residues.

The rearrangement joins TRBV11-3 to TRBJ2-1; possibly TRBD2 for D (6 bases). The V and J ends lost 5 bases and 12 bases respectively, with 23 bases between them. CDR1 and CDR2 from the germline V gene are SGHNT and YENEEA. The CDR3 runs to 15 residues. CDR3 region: CASSQGAGRILGQFF. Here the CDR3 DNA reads TGTGCCAGCAGCCAAGGGGCGGGGCGGATTCTGGGGCAGTTCTTC.

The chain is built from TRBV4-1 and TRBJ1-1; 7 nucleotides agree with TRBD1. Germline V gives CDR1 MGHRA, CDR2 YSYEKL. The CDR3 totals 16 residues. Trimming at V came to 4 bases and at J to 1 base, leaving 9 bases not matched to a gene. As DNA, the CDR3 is TGCGCCAGCAGCCTGACACAGGACAGGCAGAACACTGAAGCTTTCTTT. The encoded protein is CASSLTQDRQNTEAFF.

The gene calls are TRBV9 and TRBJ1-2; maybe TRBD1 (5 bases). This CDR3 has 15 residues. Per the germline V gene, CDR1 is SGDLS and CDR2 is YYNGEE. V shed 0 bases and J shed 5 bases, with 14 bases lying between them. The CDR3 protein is CASSVDDGRGYGYTF. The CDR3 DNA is TGTGCCAGCAGCGTAGACGACGGAAGGGGATATGGCTACACCTTC.

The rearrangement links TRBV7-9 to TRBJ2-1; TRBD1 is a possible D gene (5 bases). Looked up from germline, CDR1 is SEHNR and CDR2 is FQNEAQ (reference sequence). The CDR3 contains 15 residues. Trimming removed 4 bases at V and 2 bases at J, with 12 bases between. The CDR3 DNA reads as TGTGCCAGCAGCTCAGGGCGCCTAACCTACAATGAGCAGTTCTTC. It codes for CASSSGRLTYNEQFF.

The CDR3 nucleotides read TGTGCCAGTTGGGAGGGTGGTGGACAGCCCCAGCATTTT. It is translated as CASWEGGGQPQHF. The V and J genes are TRBV27 and TRBJ1-5; D unresolved. Trimming removed 9 bases at V and 7 bases at J, with 16 bases between. Germline V CDR1 and CDR2: MNHEY, SMNVEV (reference sequence). This CDR3 region has 13 residues.

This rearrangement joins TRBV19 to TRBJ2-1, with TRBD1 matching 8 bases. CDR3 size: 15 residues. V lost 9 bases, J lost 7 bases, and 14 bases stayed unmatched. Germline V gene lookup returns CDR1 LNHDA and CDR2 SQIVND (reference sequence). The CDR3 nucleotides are TGTGCCAGCTCCTCTCCCCGGACAGGGAGGAATGAGCAGTTCTTC. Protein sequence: CASSSPRTGRNEQFF.

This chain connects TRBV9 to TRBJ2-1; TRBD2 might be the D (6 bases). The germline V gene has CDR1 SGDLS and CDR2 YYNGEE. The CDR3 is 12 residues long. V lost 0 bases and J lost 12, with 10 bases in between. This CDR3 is CASSVETRPQFF. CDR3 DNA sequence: TGTGCCAGCAGCGTAGAGACTAGACCGCAGTTCTTC.

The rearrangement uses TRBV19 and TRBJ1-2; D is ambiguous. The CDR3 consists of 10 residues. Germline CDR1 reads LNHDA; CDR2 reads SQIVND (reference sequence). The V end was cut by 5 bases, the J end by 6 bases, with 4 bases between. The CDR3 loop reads CASSGHGYTF. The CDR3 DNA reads TGTGCCAGTAGTGGCCATGGCTACACCTTC.

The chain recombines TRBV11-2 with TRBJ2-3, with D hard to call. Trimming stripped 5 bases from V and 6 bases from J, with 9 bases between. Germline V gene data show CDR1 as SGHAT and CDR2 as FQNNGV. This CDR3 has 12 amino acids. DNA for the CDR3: TGTGCCAGCAGCCACGAGTGGGATACGCAGTATTTT. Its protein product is CASSHEWDTQYF.